This T cell receptor (beta chain) comes out of a study of blood T cell repertoires in COVID-19. Study-wide background: COVID-19 samples collected from the United States, Italy and Spain covered acute and convalescent phases. T cells, B-cell-depleted T cells, or PBMCs supplied cDNA or gDNA.

Source study methods: Amplification of reference gene primers provided the estimated nucleated cell counts. Using immunoSEQ multiplex PCR, the repertoire was profiled, and TCRdb retains in-frame clones only, with some absent. Clonal size and the V and J genes are those of that table, whereas D and trimming came from the DNA. The table has around 340,000 clones, 80% to 90% seen once. The CDR3 is 16 amino acids. V was trimmed by 0 bases and J by 4 bases, leaving 14 bases between them. Germline V lookup: CDR1 SGHNT, CDR2 YYREEE (reference sequence). Sequencing was carried out using peripheral blood. This TCR was recovered from a young man with active or convalescent COVID-19. The rearrangement links TRBV5-4 to TRBJ1-5, with TRBD1 as a possible D gene (6 bases). This chain's CDR3 is CASSLETDSPNQPQHF. The CDR3 DNA reads TGTGCCAGCAGCTTGGAGACGGACAGCCCTAATCAGCCCCAGCATTTT.